This is a list of T cell receptor beta chains from one sample in a study of spatial heterogeneity in lung cancer. TCRdb fed the 5' RACE reads into MiXCR, producing one record per CDR3 protein. The sample has 4,500 to 5,500 distinct CDR3 sequences, 18% seen once; the top ten hold 20% to 25%. Sequences were derived from normal lung tissue next to the tumor, sampled at surgery. The origin of the receptors is a male donor with early-stage non-small cell lung cancer. CDR3s include the opening cysteine and the closing phenylalanine or tryptophan. D genes are given only for firm matches. The size entry is marked missing in some rows and otherwise reads once, few, many or a size class.

V gene: TRBV29-1; J gene: TRBJ1-1; clone size: medium-sized; D gene: TRBD1; CDR3 DNA: TGCAGCGTTGACAGGGGGCCCAGTGAAGCTTTCTTT; CDR3 protein: CSVDRGPSEAFF
V gene: TRBV20-1; J gene: TRBJ2-5; clone size: few; D gene: .; CDR3 DNA: TGCAGTCCCGGCGAGGGGGGCCCCACGGGGGAGACCCAGTACTTC; CDR3 protein: CSPGEGGPTGETQYF
V gene: TRBV20-1; J gene: TRBJ2-5; clone size: .; D gene: TRBD2; CDR3 DNA: TGCAGTGCTAGAGACCAGGGACTAGCAGAGACCCAGTACTTC; CDR3 protein: CSARDQGLAETQYF
V gene: TRBV7-8; J gene: TRBJ1-4; clone size: .; D gene: TRBD1; CDR3 DNA: TGTGCCAGCAGCGAGCGACAGGGGAATTTAGAAAAACTGTTTTTT; CDR3 protein: CASSERQGNLEKLFF
V gene: TRBV27; J gene: TRBJ1-1; clone size: medium-sized; D gene: .; CDR3 DNA: TGTGCCAGCAGTTTGACAGGGAACACTGAAGCTTTCTTT; CDR3 protein: CASSLTGNTEAFF
V gene: TRBV7-6; J gene: TRBJ2-7; clone size: .; D gene: .; CDR3 DNA: TGTGCCAGCAGCTTAGGACAGGTCAACTACGAGCAGTACTTC; CDR3 protein: CASSLGQVNYEQYF
V gene: TRBV6-4; J gene: TRBJ2-3; clone size: few; D gene: TRBD2; CDR3 DNA: TGTGCCAGCAGTGGGACTAGCGGGGGCACAGATACGCAGTATTTT; CDR3 protein: CASSGTSGGTDTQYF
V gene: TRBV3-1; J gene: TRBJ2-7; clone size: .; D gene: .; CDR3 DNA: TGTGCCAGCAGCCTAGGTGCAAACGAGCAGTACTTC; CDR3 protein: CASSLGANEQYF
V gene: TRBV4-1; J gene: TRBJ2-1; clone size: .; D gene: TRBD2; CDR3 DNA: TGCGCCAGCAGCCCCGCCGGGACTACCTACGATGAGCAGTTCTTC; CDR3 protein: CASSPAGTTYDEQFF
V gene: TRBV29-1; J gene: TRBJ1-1; clone size: medium-sized; D gene: TRBD1; CDR3 DNA: TGCAGCGGAGCCAGGACAGGGATGAACACTGAAGCTTTCTTT; CDR3 protein: CSGARTGMNTEAFF
V gene: TRBV28; J gene: TRBJ2-5; clone size: medium-sized; D gene: TRBD2; CDR3 DNA: TGTGCCAGCAGTCCATATAGCGGGGGCCAAGAGACCCAGTACTTC; CDR3 protein: CASSPYSGGQETQYF
V gene: TRBV6-6; J gene: TRBJ2-5; clone size: .; D gene: .; CDR3 DNA: TGTGCCAGCAGTTACCAGGGGAAGGGGCAAGAGACCCAGTACTTC; CDR3 protein: CASSYQGKGQETQYF
V gene: TRBV10-2; J gene: TRBJ2-7; clone size: medium-sized; D gene: TRBD2; CDR3 DNA: TGCGCCAGCAAGCTAGCGGGAGGTGGGGACGAGCAGTACTTC; CDR3 protein: CASKLAGGGDEQYF
V gene: TRBV15; J gene: TRBJ2-1; clone size: .; D gene: .; CDR3 DNA: TGTGCCACCAGCAGCCGCCGCTACAATGAGCAGTTCTTC; CDR3 protein: CATSSRRYNEQFF
V gene: TRBV4-2; J gene: TRBJ1-1; clone size: few; D gene: .; CDR3 DNA: TGTGCCAGCAGCCAAGACACCCCCGTGAACACTGAAGCTTTCTTT; CDR3 protein: CASSQDTPVNTEAFF
V gene: TRBV7-2; J gene: TRBJ2-1; clone size: medium-sized; D gene: TRBD1; CDR3 DNA: TGTGCCAGCAGCACCACGGGACAGGGGTACAATGAGCAGTTCTTC; CDR3 protein: CASSTTGQGYNEQFF
V gene: TRBV28; J gene: TRBJ2-3; clone size: medium-sized; D gene: TRBD2; CDR3 DNA: TGTGCCAGCAGCTCCCCCGGGACTAGCGGGAGGGGTGGTGGGATGAATACGCAGTATTTT; CDR3 protein: CASSSPGTSGRGGGMNTQYF
V gene: TRBV3-1; J gene: TRBJ2-6; clone size: many; D gene: TRBD1; CDR3 DNA: TGTGCCAGCAGCCCACTTAAGGGACAGGGTAGCTCTGGGGCCAACGTCCTGACTTTC; CDR3 protein: CASSPLKGQGSSGANVLTF
V gene: TRBV25-1; J gene: TRBJ1-1; clone size: few; D gene: .; CDR3 DNA: TGTGCCAGCAAAGGGGTAAGCACTGAAGCTTTCTTT; CDR3 protein: CASKGVSTEAFF
V gene: TRBV23-1; J gene: TRBJ2-1; clone size: many; D gene: TRBD2; CDR3 DNA: TGCGCCACCCCCCCCCCCGGGCTAGCGGGGGCCTCCTACAATGAGCAGTTCTTC; CDR3 protein: CATPPPGLAGASYNEQFF
V gene: TRBV7-2; J gene: TRBJ2-2; clone size: medium-sized; D gene: TRBD2; CDR3 DNA: TGTGCCAGCAGCCCAACTAGCGGGAGAAGTGGGGAGCTGTTTTTT; CDR3 protein: CASSPTSGRSGELFF
V gene: TRBV3-1; J gene: TRBJ2-7; clone size: .; D gene: TRBD2; CDR3 DNA: TGTGCCAGCAGCCTTCGGACTAGCGGGTTATCCTACGAGCAGTACTTC; CDR3 protein: CASSLRTSGLSYEQYF
V gene: TRBV20-1; J gene: TRBJ2-3; clone size: many; D gene: TRBD2; CDR3 DNA: TGCAGTGTCCAACCCCCTGGAGGGCTAGCGGGCACAGATACGCAGTATTTT; CDR3 protein: CSVQPPGGLAGTDTQYF
V gene: TRBV28; J gene: TRBJ2-7; clone size: medium-sized; D gene: TRBD1; CDR3 DNA: TGTGCCAGCAGTTTCCCTTGGACAGGGGGCGAGCAGTACTTC; CDR3 protein: CASSFPWTGGEQYF
V gene: TRBV10-3; J gene: TRBJ2-3; clone size: many; D gene: TRBD1; CDR3 DNA: TGTGCCACCCGACAGGGAACTAGCACAGATACGCAGTATTTT; CDR3 protein: CATRQGTSTDTQYF
V gene: TRBV5-1; J gene: TRBJ1-3; clone size: .; D gene: .; CDR3 DNA: TGCGCCAGCAGCTTGGAGAGCTCTGGAAACACCATATATTTT; CDR3 protein: CASSLESSGNTIYF
V gene: TRBV3-1; J gene: TRBJ2-2; clone size: medium-sized; D gene: .; CDR3 DNA: TGTGCCAGCAGCCAAGATCGGTTGACCGGGGAGCTGTTTTTT; CDR3 protein: CASSQDRLTGELFF
V gene: TRBV20-1; J gene: TRBJ2-1; clone size: medium-sized; D gene: .; CDR3 DNA: TGCAGTGCCACTCGGTCGGGAGTTTACTCCTACAATGAGCAGTTCTTC; CDR3 protein: CSATRSGVYSYNEQFF
V gene: TRBV5-1; J gene: TRBJ2-5; clone size: medium-sized; D gene: .; CDR3 DNA: TGCGCCAGCAGCTTGGCTGGGGAAGGAGAGACCCAGTACTTC; CDR3 protein: CASSLAGEGETQYF
V gene: TRBV2; J gene: TRBJ2-1; clone size: medium-sized; D gene: TRBD1; CDR3 DNA: TGTGCCAGCGCCCCCGGGACAGCTAGCAATGAGCAGTTCTTC; CDR3 protein: CASAPGTASNEQFF
V gene: TRBV19; J gene: TRBJ2-2; clone size: medium-sized; D gene: .; CDR3 DNA: TGTGCCAGTAGTCCAGACACCGGGGAGCTGTTTTTT; CDR3 protein: CASSPDTGELFF
V gene: TRBV19; J gene: TRBJ1-5; clone size: medium-sized; D gene: .; CDR3 DNA: TGTGCCAGTAGCGCAGGGGTCCGCAATCAGCCCCAGCATTTT; CDR3 protein: CASSAGVRNQPQHF
V gene: TRBV30; J gene: TRBJ1-6; clone size: medium-sized; D gene: TRBD1; CDR3 DNA: TGTGCCTGGAGTCGGGGACAGGATAATTCACCCCTCCACTTT; CDR3 protein: CAWSRGQDNSPLHF